The sequence of this TCR beta chain was determined in a study of shared clonotypes between healthy human individuals. Using immunoSEQ multiplex PCR, the repertoire was profiled, and TCRdb retains in-frame clones only, with some absent. The sample includes fewer than 600,000 clones, around 78% of them seen just once. As concerns this clone: This likely traces to a read error, being one base from a far larger clone.

The germline V gene has CDR1 GTSNPN and CDR2 SVGIG (reference sequence). CDR3 size: 15 residues. Trimming shortened V by 7 bases and J by 2 bases, and 21 bases separated the two germline ends. The specimen sequenced was PBMCs. The sequence was obtained from a middle-aged woman in good health. Some clones in this sample may be carry-over from other donors' samples. This rearrangement joins TRBV30 to TRBJ2-7, with unresolved D. CDR3 region: CALALDQVVAYEQYF. CDR3 DNA: TGTGCCTTAGCCTTGGACCAGGTAGTGGCCTACGAGCAGTACTTC.